A single sample is the source of the 27 T cell receptor beta chains below, sequenced in a study of OX40 agonist ivuxolimab in advanced cancers. Using immunoSEQ multiplex PCR, the repertoire was profiled, and TCRdb retains in-frame clones only, with some absent. The sample holds about 69,000 clones; about 90% are singletons and the top ten take approximately 6%. Material: CD4+ or CD8+ T cells sorted from blood, obtained in a trial of the OX40 agonist ivuxolimab. Receptors originate from an adult with an advanced solid tumor such as melanoma, head and neck, liver or kidney cancer.

This clone was seen just once. This chain connects TRBV12-5 to TRBJ1-1; D not certain. The CDR3 runs to 13 residues. V was shortened by 1 base and J by 1 base, with 4 bases between the two germline ends. Per germline, CDR1 LGHNT and CDR2 FRNRAP. The CDR3, as DNA: TGTGCTAGTGGTTTGGCAGGGAACACTGAAGCTTTCTTT. Encoded protein: CASGLAGNTEAFF.

This clone was observed a single time. The rearrangement uses TRBV5-4 and TRBJ2-1; 10 bases are a match to TRBD2. Unmatched junction bases numbered 4, after V lost 3 bases and J lost 1 base. Germline CDR1 reads SGHNT; CDR2 reads YYREEE (reference sequence). The CDR3 totals 16 residues. Here the CDR3 reads CASSWTSGGSYNEQFF. CDR3 in DNA: TGTGCCAGCAGCTGGACTAGCGGAGGGTCCTACAATGAGCAGTTCTTC.

The chain carries TRBV4-2 and TRBJ2-3, with TRBD2 as a possible D gene (7 bases). Trimming removed 4 bases at V and 4 bases at J, with 15 bases between. This CDR3 region has 15 residues. CDR1 and CDR2 (germline): LGHNA, YNFKEQ. CDR3 DNA sequence: TGTGCCAGCAGCCCGCTTTCCGGGGGGCCAGATACGCAGTATTTT. Translation gives CASSPLSGGPDTQYF.

V usage is TRBV29-1 and J usage is TRBJ2-2, with D unclear. The germline V gene has CDR1 SQVTM and CDR2 ANQGSEA. With 2 bases removed from V and 1 base from J, the gap between germline ends came to 14 bases. This CDR3 contains 16 residues. CDR3 sequence: CSVESREERNTGELFF. The CDR3 region has the DNA TGCAGCGTTGAAAGTCGTGAGGAACGGAACACCGGGGAGCTGTTTTTT.

The chain is built from TRBV28 and TRBJ1-1; 12 nucleotides align to TRBD1. The CDR3 has 18 amino acids. From germline, CDR1 is MDHEN and CDR2 SYDVKM. V was pared by 7 bases and J by 1 base, with 13 bases of the junction left unmatched. CDR3 sequence: CASTAYLGTGGENTEAFF. The CDR3 DNA sequence: TGTGCCAGCACCGCCTATTTAGGGACAGGGGGCGAGAACACTGAAGCTTTCTTT.

The chain employs TRBV7-6 and TRBJ2-7; D gene unclear. CDR1 and CDR2 (germline): SGHVS, FNYEAQ. Trimming cost V 1 base and J 4 bases, with 11 bases left between them. The CDR3 has 14 amino acids. CDR3 bases: TGTGCCAGCAGCTTAGAAGCCCAGCCATACGAGCAGTACTTC. Protein: CASSLEAQPYEQYF.

The gene calls are TRBV7-9 and TRBJ2-5; 11 bases map to TRBD2. Germline CDR1 is SEHNR and CDR2 is FQNEAQ (reference sequence). Trimming took 6 bases from V and 1 from J; bases not matched to a gene: 4. This CDR3 has 15 residues. CDR3 in amino acids: CASRTLAGGQETQYF. DNA of the CDR3: TGTGCCAGCAGAACCCTAGCGGGAGGCCAAGAGACCCAGTACTTC.

The V call is TRBV13, the J call TRBJ2-3, with 9 bases aligning to TRBD2. V lost 4 bases, J lost 2 bases, and 10 bases stayed unmatched. Germline V lookup: CDR1 PRHDT, CDR2 FYEKMQ (reference sequence). There are 17 residues in the CDR3. CDR3 DNA: TGTGCCAGCAGCTCAATAGCGACTAGCGGATACACAGATACGCAGTATTTT. Translation gives CASSSIATSGYTDTQYF.

The rearrangement links TRBV30 to TRBJ1-1; D is uncertain. Germline CDR1 is GTSNPN and CDR2 is SVGIG (reference sequence). The CDR3 consists of 13 residues. Trimming took off 2 bases at V and 6 bases at J, with 13 bases between the two ends. The CDR3 DNA reads as TGTGCCTGGAGTTTAGGACTAGGCGCTGAAGCTTTCTTT. Protein: CAWSLGLGAEAFF.

This chain uses TRBV9 with TRBJ2-7; D call uncertain. Trimming cost V 0 bases and J 3 bases, with 7 bases left between them. The CDR3 length is 13 residues. Germline V lookup: CDR1 SGDLS, CDR2 YYNGEE. CDR3 protein: CASSVDIDYEQYF. CDR3 DNA sequence: TGTGCCAGCAGCGTAGATATTGACTACGAGCAGTACTTC.

The chain links TRBV4-2 to TRBJ2-7, with 7 bases fitting TRBD2. The V gene end was trimmed by 1 base and the J gene end by 7 bases; junction bases not matched to a gene: 10. This CDR3 is built from 15 residues. Germline-derived CDR1 and CDR2 are LGHNA and YNFKEQ. Here the CDR3 reads CASSQALARYSEQYF. The CDR3 DNA sequence: TGTGCCAGCAGCCAAGCACTAGCGAGATATTCGGAGCAGTACTTC.

The chain recombines TRBV27 with TRBJ1-2; the D is unclear. V was trimmed by 5 bases and J by 5 bases, leaving 12 bases between them. CDR1 and CDR2 (germline): MNHEY, SMNVEV (reference sequence). CDR3 length: 13 residues. The CDR3: CASSRTGPYGYTF. The DNA for the CDR3 is TGTGCCAGCAGTCGGACTGGACCTTATGGCTACACCTTC.

The chain employs TRBV27 and TRBJ2-7; TRBD1 is a possible D gene (6 bases). The germline V gene encodes CDR1 MNHEY and CDR2 SMNVEV (reference sequence). Trimming cost V 5 bases and J 2 bases, with 16 bases left between them. This CDR3 is built from 15 residues. This chain's CDR3 is CASSLQGQGTYEQYF. The CDR3 nucleotides are TGTGCCAGCAGTCTACAGGGCCAGGGTACCTACGAGCAGTACTTC.

This clone was counted once. This chain links TRBV5-4 with TRBJ2-1; 15 positions match TRBD2. V dropped 3 bases and J dropped 7; count of bases not matched to a gene: 5. Germline V gene data show CDR1 as SGHNT and CDR2 as YYREEE (reference sequence). There are 16 residues in the CDR3. CDR3 protein: CASSSGLAGGENEQFF. CDR3 nucleotides: TGTGCCAGCAGCTCCGGACTAGCGGGAGGGGAGAATGAGCAGTTCTTC.

Worth noting for this clone: At the DNA level, this CDR3 is encoded by other sequences in the same sample as well. This chain joins TRBV7-6 and TRBJ2-7; 11 nucleotides line up with TRBD1. V lost 5 bases and J lost 2; bases outside the gene matches: 2. Germline-derived CDR1 and CDR2 are SGHVS and FNYEAQ. The CDR3 extends over 14 amino acids. For the CDR3, the DNA is TGTGCCAGCAGCCTGGGACAGGGGGCCTACGAGCAGTACTTC. It encodes CASSLGQGAYEQYF.

Here the CDR3 reads CASSGHGGEVDEQYF. The CDR3 DNA is TGTGCCAGCAGCGGACATGGGGGAGAGGTTGACGAGCAGTACTTC. The chain is built from TRBV9 and TRBJ2-7; D may correspond to TRBD1 or TRBD2 (5 bases each). Germline-derived CDR1 and CDR2 are SGDLS and YYNGEE. CDR3 length: 15 amino acids. Deletions cut 3 bases from V and 5 bases from J, with 18 bases between.

V is TRBV5-1 and J is TRBJ1-2, with 10 positions matching TRBD1. This CDR3 contains 16 residues. V shed 4 bases and J 4 bases; nucleotides not matched to a gene: 10. Per germline, CDR1 SGHRS and CDR2 YFSETQ. CDR3 in amino acids: CASSIERQGASYGYTF. CDR3 nucleotides: TGCGCCAGCAGCATCGAACGACAGGGGGCCAGCTATGGCTACACCTTC.

The chain carries TRBV9 and TRBJ2-2; 8 nucleotides match TRBD1. Germline V gene lookup returns CDR1 SGDLS and CDR2 YYNGEE. The CDR3 length is 16 residues. Trimming removed 4 bases from V and 6 bases from J; junction bases left unmatched: 11. CDR3 sequence (DNA): TGTGCCAGCAGCTCCGGACAGGGACCAAATTCCGGGGAGCTGTTTTTT. Its protein product is CASSSGQGPNSGELFF.

V gene TRBV29-1 combines with J gene TRBJ1-1; a weak D match, TRBD1 (5 bases). Trimming shortened V by 7 bases and J by 1 base, and 7 bases separated the two germline ends. Germline CDR1 reads SQVTM; CDR2 reads ANQGSEA. The CDR3 runs to 11 residues. The CDR3 region has the DNA TGCAGCGGTAGGGGGAACACTGAAGCTTTCTTT. It translates to CSGRGNTEAFF.

The chain has TRBV11-2 and TRBJ1-2; D ambiguous. The length of the CDR3 is 16 residues. Trimming cost V 1 base and J 4 bases, with 16 bases left between them. Germline CDR1 and CDR2: SGHAT and FQNNGV. The CDR3 loop is CASSLARGRPPYGYTF. Written as DNA, the CDR3 is TGTGCCAGCAGCTTAGCGCGTGGCCGACCCCCCTATGGCTACACCTTC.

This sequence joins TRBV2 and TRBJ2-7; D is uncertain. This CDR3 is 15 amino acids long. Looked up from germline, CDR1 is SNHLY and CDR2 is FYNNEI. The V gene lost 4 bases and the J gene lost 5 bases, with 18 bases spanning the gap. CDR3 region: CASSAFRTPRDEQYF. The CDR3 nucleotides are TGTGCCAGCAGTGCTTTCCGGACCCCCCGAGACGAGCAGTACTTC.

CDR3 DNA: TGTGCCAGCAGCTTAGAGGGATACTGCGAGCAGTACTTC. Protein product: CASSLEGYCEQYF. This rearrangement joins TRBV7-6 to TRBJ2-7, with unresolved D. Deletions cut 1 base from V and 6 bases from J, with 10 bases between. Germline V gene data show CDR1 as SGHVS and CDR2 as FNYEAQ. CDR3 length: 13 residues. The full variable domain, with the rest looked up from reference TRBV7-6 and TRBJ2-7, is GAGVSQSPRYKVTKRGQDVALRCDPISGHVSLYWYRQALGQGPEFLTYFNYEAQQDKSGLPNDRFSAERPEGSISTLTIQRTEQRDSAMYRCASSLEGYCEQYFGPGTRLTVT.

The chain joins TRBV30 to TRBJ2-7; TRBD1 agrees at 7 bases. Germline V gives CDR1 GTSNPN, CDR2 SVGIG (reference sequence). V was pared by 1 base and J by 1 base, with 13 bases of the junction left unmatched. This CDR3 is built from 17 residues. The CDR3 loop is CAWSALNRDRQSYEQYF. The CDR3 DNA follows: TGTGCCTGGAGTGCCCTAAACCGGGACAGACAGTCCTACGAGCAGTACTTC.

This chain connects TRBV7-9 to TRBJ2-7, with D perhaps TRBD1 (5 bases). With 5 bases removed from V and 3 bases from J, the gap between germline ends came to 14 bases. This CDR3 contains 14 residues. Per germline, CDR1 SEHNR and CDR2 FQNEAQ (reference sequence). The CDR3 here is CASSNATVFYEQYF. The CDR3 DNA is TGTGCCAGCAGCAACGCGACAGTCTTCTACGAGCAGTACTTC.

The chain has TRBV7-2 and TRBJ1-2; TRBD1 matches 9 bases. This CDR3 region has 15 residues. Trimming took 3 bases from V and 4 from J; bases not matched to a gene: 6. Germline CDR1 and CDR2: SGHTA and FQGNSA. The CDR3 nucleotides read TGTGCCAGCAGCTTGTGGACAGGGGAAATCTATGGCTACACCTTC. Translated, it gives CASSLWTGEIYGYTF.

This chain joins TRBV4-3 and TRBJ2-1, with 12 bases identical to TRBD1. V lost 5 bases to trimming and J lost 12 bases; unmatched junction nucleotides: 11. This CDR3 spans 15 amino acids. Germline CDR1 reads LGHNA; CDR2 reads YSLEER. This chain's CDR3 is CASSIRDRGLDGQFF. The CDR3 region has the DNA TGCGCCAGCAGCATACGGGACAGGGGGCTTGATGGGCAGTTCTTC.

Here the CDR3 DNA reads TGTGCCAGCTATTCCGGGACTAGCGGGGGGGATGAGCAGTTCTTC. Protein sequence: CASYSGTSGGDEQFF. The J gene is TRBJ2-1, the V gene TRBV25-1, with TRBD2 matching 16 bases. This CDR3 is built from 15 residues. Per the germline V gene, CDR1 is MGHDK and CDR2 is SYGVNS. J lost 8 bases, V lost 8 bases, and 6 bases had no gene match. The complete variable domain, with remaining parts taken from reference TRBV25-1 and TRBJ2-1, reads EADIYQTPRYLVIGTGKKITLECSQTMGHDKMYWYQQDPGMELHLIHYSYGVNSTEKGDLSSESTVSRIRTEHFPLTLESARPSHTSQYLCASYSGTSGGDEQFFGPGTRLTVL.